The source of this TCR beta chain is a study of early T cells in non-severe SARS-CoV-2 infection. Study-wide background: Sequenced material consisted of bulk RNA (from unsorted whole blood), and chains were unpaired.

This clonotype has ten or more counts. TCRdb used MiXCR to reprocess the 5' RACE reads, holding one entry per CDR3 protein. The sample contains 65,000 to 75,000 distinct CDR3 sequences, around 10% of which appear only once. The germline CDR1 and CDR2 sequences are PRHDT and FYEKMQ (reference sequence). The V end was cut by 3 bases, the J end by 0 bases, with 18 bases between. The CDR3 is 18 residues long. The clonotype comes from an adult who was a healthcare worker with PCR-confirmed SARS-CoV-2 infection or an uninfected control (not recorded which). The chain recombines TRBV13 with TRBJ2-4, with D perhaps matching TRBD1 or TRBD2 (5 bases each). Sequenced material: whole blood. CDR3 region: CASSFRAGTEVAKNIQYF. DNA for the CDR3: TGTGCCAGCAGCTTCCGGGCAGGGACCGAGGTAGCCAAAAACATTCAGTACTTC.